This TCR beta chain was identified in a study of beta chain features in type 1 diabetes. The study, taken as a whole, reports: cDNA sequencing could over-represent cells with high TCR expression. Shorter TCRB CDR3s, moderately but significantly so, were found in Type 1 diabetes patients in all four CD4+ subsets. It was among patients, rather than healthy donors, that naive, central memory and Treg TCRB repertoires appeared more similar.

Every single donor gave one heparinised blood draw, and these averaged roughly 0.11 L. CD4+ cells of the naive, central memory, regulatory and stem cell-like memory types were sorted via CD45RO/CCR7/CD25/CD127/CD95/CD27. Expressed TCRB transcripts were sequenced because the entire RNA isolate underwent reverse transcription. Libraries were prepared by immunoSEQ multiplex PCR; TCRdb keeps only in-frame clonotypes and omits some of them. This sample has around 150,000 clones; about a tenth occur once, and the top ten carry around 0.48%. Germline V lookup: CDR1 SGHDT, CDR2 YYEEEE. V was pared by 1 base and J by 4 bases, with 7 bases of the junction left unmatched. This CDR3 comprises 16 residues. Points on this clone: The antigen is not known.

The origin of this receptor is a young man with type 1 diabetes. The chain combines TRBV5-6 with TRBJ2-5; the match to TRBD2 covers 10 bases. Sequencing was done on a sample of central memory CD4+ T cells from blood. CDR3 DNA sequence: TGTGCCAGCAGCTTGTTCAGCGGGAGGGCATCAGAGACCCAGTACTTC. It specifies CASSLFSGRASETQYF. The full variable domain, rest sourced from reference TRBV5-6 and TRBJ2-5, is DAGVTQSPTHLIKTRGQQVTLRCSPKSGHDTVSWYQQALGQGPQFIFQYYEEEERQRGNFPDRFSGHQFPNYSSELNVNALLLGDSALYLCASSLFSGRASETQYFGPGTRLLVL.